This TCR beta chain came from a study of vaccination effects on CD4 cells after COVID-19. Libraries were prepared by immunoSEQ multiplex PCR; TCRdb keeps only in-frame clonotypes and omits some of them. The sample has more than 45,000 clones; around three quarters are singletons. Comments on this clone: Its specificity is not known.

V lost 0 bases, J lost 6 bases, and 15 bases lay in between. The CDR3 consists of 16 residues. The germline V gene has CDR1 SGHRS and CDR2 YFSETQ. Sequencing in the ViraFEST assay came after antigen-specific CD4+ T cells had been expanded with viral peptide pools, which were used to stimulate PBMC. Culture proceeded for under twelve days, and CD4+ T cells were then isolated. Documented for the person is a PCR-confirmed SARS-CoV-2 infection occurring between March and December 2020. The V and J genes are TRBV5-1 and TRBJ2-2, with a weak D call TRBD2 (6 bases). The sequence came from a human donor who had a prior SARS-CoV-2 infection. Sequenced here: CD4+ T cells from PBMCs cultured with HIV peptides, sampled before COVID-19 vaccination. Subset in this sample: HIV-1 Nef peptide pool negative control/reference culture. The CDR3 sequence is CASSLAGLQRAGELFF. The DNA of the CDR3 is TGCGCCAGCAGCTTGGCTGGACTACAGAGGGCCGGGGAGCTGTTTTTT.